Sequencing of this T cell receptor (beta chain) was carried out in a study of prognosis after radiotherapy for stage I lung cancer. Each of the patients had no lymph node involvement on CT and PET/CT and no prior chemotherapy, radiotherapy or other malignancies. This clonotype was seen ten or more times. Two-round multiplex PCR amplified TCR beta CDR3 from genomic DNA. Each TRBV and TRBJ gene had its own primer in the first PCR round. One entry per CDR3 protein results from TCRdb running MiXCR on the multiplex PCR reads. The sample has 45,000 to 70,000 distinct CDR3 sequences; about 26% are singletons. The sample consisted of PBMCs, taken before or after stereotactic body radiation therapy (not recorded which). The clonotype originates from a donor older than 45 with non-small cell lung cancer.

The CDR3 bases are TGTGCCAGCAGCTTAGTCACTAGCGGGGGGGGCGAGCAGTACTTC. This encodes CASSLVTSGGGEQYF. V and J are TRBV11-2 and TRBJ2-7; 13 nucleotides match TRBD2. J lost 6 bases, V lost 1 base, and 3 bases had no gene match. The germline V gene has CDR1 SGHAT and CDR2 FQNNGV. The CDR3 spans 15 residues.